Included here is one T cell receptor beta chain sequence, with context. Its antigen is unknown. No base-level quality is on record; no much larger clone is a single base apart. The identical CDR3 is also encoded by other nucleotide sequences in the sample. This specimen comes from a study of shared clonotypes between healthy human individuals (dated by TCRdb to between 2020 and 2021). Notes on the research overall: The cohort comprised a couple of women and a few men aged 18 to 49 years. To estimate repertoire size and how much clonotypes are shared between individuals, the study performed deep sequencing of blood TCR repertoires from 4 to 6 healthy adults. Leukapheresis yielded between about 0.85 and 9.5 billion PBMCs per donor. Libraries were prepared and TCR repertoires were sequenced by different laboratories using diverse techniques, in order to increase sequencing depth and limit assay-specific biases. For each donor, three plates each were used for CD4 naive and CD4 memory, two plates were used for CD8 naive, and one plate was used for CD8 memory.

CD8 naive samples were CD45RO-negative cells positively selected for CCR7, giving a CD45RA+CCR7+ population that excluded TemRA cells. The donors were healthy, HIV-negative adults who had no recently reported acute infections or vaccinations. Every donor was a Caucasian adult residing in Nashville, Tennessee, USA. Blood was obtained by leukapheresis, after which PBMCs were separated by Ficoll-Histopaque density gradient centrifugation and cryopreserved in liquid nitrogen vapor phase. Analytical flow cytometry was used to check the purity and quantity of each magnetically sorted T cell population. Genomic DNA was isolated from every sorted fraction and measured by UV absorbance on a Nanodrop 2000c. V ends up 0 bases short and J 4 bases short, with an unmatched junction base count of 1. The cysteine opens and the phenylalanine closes a CDR3 of 16 amino acids. The sequence is cut down to CDR3 DNA, 48 bases in frame from base 1. Sequences KGHSH (CDR1) and LQKENI (CDR2) are obtained from the germline V gene.

Using the deep immunoSEQ assay, multiplex PCR amplified TCR CDR3 regions from genomic DNA. Extracted genomic DNA from each cell subset was spread evenly across all wells of several immunoSEQ 96-well plates, with each plate serving as a replicate. For sorted subsets, around 200 ng genomic DNA, equal to about 30,000 T cell genomes, was loaded into each replicate PCR. Purified libraries were quantified with a Qubit 3.0 fluorometer, sized on a Bioanalyzer 2100, and re-quantified with the KAPA Library Quantification kit. Each immunoSEQ 96-well plate was sequenced on its own single-read 150-cycle Illumina NextSeq 550 flow cell. The study's processing was this. The immunoSEQ output contained only junctional sequences without quality scores, so filtering could not match that applied to full-length reads. To assign V/J genes and CDR3, sequences were annotated against IMGT germline references using PyIR, a Python wrapper for IgBLAST v1.9. Reads with weak V/J assignments (E-value above 1e-6), missing CDR3, stop codons, out-of-frame junctions, or ambiguous translated residues were removed. A V3J clonotype was defined by an identical inferred V gene, J gene, and CDR3 amino acid sequence. The percentage overlap between two repertoires was calculated by dividing the number of shared unique clonotypes by the size of the smaller repertoire. Richness of each repertoire was evaluated using RTK rarefaction, the Chao1 estimator, and Recon v2.1 estimates of unobserved clonotypes. For all TCRbeta clonotypes obtained by the gDNA method from four donors, generation probabilities were computed with OLGA. TCRdb provides this immuneACCESS table in a form limited to in-frame rearrangements. Some clones are lacking; in checked studies, under half of them reflect an unresolved V gene, and why the rest are absent is not known. That table is the source of V, J and clone size, and D and trimming were worked out from the DNA. This sample comprises about 800,000 clones, about 96% of them detected only once. The ten biggest clones cover under 0.25% of the sample.

Findings and caveats that apply to the study as a whole: Compared with non-shared clonotypes, clonotypes shared by all four sorted-subset donors had higher generation probabilities. Estimated clonotype richness was generally larger for naive than for memory subsets. Even with the large sequencing depth, rarefaction of the sorted-subset datasets indicated that sequencing was incomplete. Because the study included a small number of donors, the genetic and exposure-history diversity represented was limited. Based on pairwise subsampling, the degree of clonotype sharing among donors was expected to be affected by sequencing depth. Sharing across a few donors was observed for roughly 5% of naive CD4, about 4% of naive CD8, 2.3% of memory CD4, and about 0.4% of memory CD8 clonotypes. Only blood was sampled, and tissue TCR repertoires likely differ from those in blood.

The source is a man aged 25-40 years in good health. Recombination connected TRBV18 to TRBJ2-1, with TRBD2 matching 12 junction bases. The sequenced sample was naive CD8+ T cells sorted from blood. This specimen's cell subset or site label, per the study, means: CD45RA+CCR7+. The CDR3 in this case is CASSPPLAGGYNEQFF. The DNA is TGTGCCAGCTCACCACCACTAGCGGGAGGTTACAATGAGCAGTTCTTC.